This passage covers 13 T cell receptor beta chains from one sample sequenced in a study of blood T cell repertoires in COVID-19 (dated by TCRdb to 2019 to 2021). The library was generated by the immunoSEQ multiplex PCR assay. Sourced from immuneACCESS, this table was stored by TCRdb with only in-frame sequences that have V and J called. A share of the clones is absent; for the studies checked, an unresolved V gene accounts for under half, and the remainder has no known explanation. The sample data list around 250,000 clones, and 91% of these were observed just once. Jointly, the top ten make up around 1.3% of the sample. Sequencing was performed on PBMCs or T cells enriched from blood (not recorded which). Receptors were obtained from a human donor in a cohort exposed to, infected with or recovered from COVID-19 (not recorded which). The donor label of this sample is uncertain.

V usage is TRBV29-1 and J usage is TRBJ2-7; 7 nucleotides line up with TRBD2. CDR1 and CDR2 (germline): SQVTM, ANQGSEA. This CDR3 comprises 14 residues. The V gene end was trimmed by 2 bases and the J gene end by 5 bases; junction bases not matched to a gene: 9. The CDR3 spells CSVERLVGGNEQYF. The CDR3 DNA sequence: TGCAGCGTTGAACGGTTAGTGGGGGGGAACGAGCAGTACTTC.

The chain links TRBV30 to TRBJ1-2; D perhaps matches TRBD1 (6 bases). The V gene's germline CDR1 is GTSNPN and CDR2 SVGIG (reference sequence). The CDR3 sequence is 12 residues long. V shed 4 bases and J shed 0 bases, with 6 bases lying between them. The CDR3: CAWTGANYGYTF. The DNA for the CDR3 is TGTGCCTGGACAGGGGCTAACTATGGCTACACCTTC. Using reference TRBV30 and TRBJ1-2 for the parts outside the CDR3, the full variable domain is SQTIHQWPATLVQPVGSPLSLECTVEGTSNPNLYWYRQAAGRGLQLLFYSVGIGQISSEVPQNLSASRPQDRQFILSSKKLLLSDSGFYLCAWTGANYGYTFGSGTRLTVV.

This clone was recorded a few times. The rearrangement links TRBV6-5 to TRBJ1-1; the match to TRBD1 covers 7 bases. Germline-derived CDR1 and CDR2 are MNHEY and SVGAGI. The CDR3 is 15 residues long. V shed 7 bases, J shed 4 bases, and the junction held 12 bases outside the gene matches. CDR3 bases: TGTGCCAGCATACGGGACAGTCAGGGAGGCACTGAAGCTTTCTTT. Protein sequence: CASIRDSQGGTEAFF.

This sequence joins TRBV7-9 and TRBJ2-5, with TRBD2 as a possible D gene (7 bases). V lost 1 base and J lost 4, with 16 bases in between. The V gene's germline CDR1 is SEHNR and CDR2 FQNEAQ (reference sequence). The CDR3 extends over 16 amino acids. The CDR3 is CASSLGGGGLGETQYF. CDR3 bases: TGTGCCAGCAGCTTAGGGGGCGGGGGCCTAGGAGAGACCCAGTACTTC.

The chain is built from TRBV2 and TRBJ2-5, with 11 positions matching TRBD2. Germline V lookup: CDR1 SNHLY, CDR2 FYNNEI. CDR3 size: 17 residues. The V segment lost 1 base and the J segment 3 bases; nucleotides outside the gene matches: 7. In DNA form, the CDR3 reads TGTGCCAGCAGTGAAGGGACTAGCGGGTGGATGGAAGAGACCCAGTACTTC. Encoded protein: CASSEGTSGWMEETQYF.

This clone was counted a few times. DNA of the CDR3: TGTGCCAGCAGTTGGGACAGGGGGGGATACGAGCAGTACTTC. Its translation: CASSWDRGGYEQYF. V usage is TRBV27 and J usage is TRBJ2-7, with 11 bases fitting TRBD1. The CDR3 contains 14 residues. V shed 4 bases, J shed 4 bases, and the junction held 3 bases outside the gene matches. From germline, CDR1 is MNHEY and CDR2 SMNVEV (reference sequence).

The genes are TRBV7-2 and TRBJ2-1; TRBD2 agrees at 9 bases. V lost 1 base to trimming and J lost 5 bases; unmatched junction nucleotides: 3. CDR1 and CDR2 (germline): SGHTA, FQGNSA. The CDR3 is 15 amino acids. In nucleotides, the CDR3 is TGTGCCAGCAGCTTAGAACTAGCGGGCCACAATGAGCAGTTCTTC. Protein sequence: CASSLELAGHNEQFF.

This chain joins TRBV6-2 or TRBV6-3 and TRBJ2-6; D remains unclear. Deletions cut 4 bases from V and 3 bases from J, with 7 bases between. Germline V gene sequence: CDR1 MNHEY, CDR2 SVGEGT. This CDR3 spans 14 amino acids. For the CDR3, the DNA is TGTGCCAGCAGTTCCGTTCTTGGGGCCAACGTCCTGACTTTC. This codes for CASSSVLGANVLTF.

This chain uses TRBV7-9 with TRBJ1-5; D may be TRBD1 (6 bases). Germline-derived CDR1 and CDR2 are SEHNR and FQNEAQ (reference sequence). V was shortened by 2 bases and J by 7 bases, with 12 bases between the two germline ends. The length of the CDR3 is 14 residues. CDR3 sequence reads: CASSLPGARQPQHF. The CDR3 DNA is TGTGCCAGCAGCTTACCAGGGGCTCGGCAGCCCCAGCATTTT.

CDR3 protein: CASSFGSRGGSPLHF. The CDR3 DNA sequence: TGTGCCAGCAGCTTCGGGAGCAGGGGAGGGTCACCCCTCCACTTT. V gene TRBV5-4 combines with J gene TRBJ1-6; D is perhaps TRBD1 (6 bases). This CDR3 spans 15 amino acids. V shed 2 bases and J shed 10 bases, with 16 bases lying between them. Looked up from germline, CDR1 is SGHNT and CDR2 is YYREEE (reference sequence).

This sequence joins TRBV5-1 and TRBJ1-2; D is ambiguous. Germline V gives CDR1 SGHRS, CDR2 YFSETQ. The ends were cut back, 4 bases at V and 0 bases at J, with 13 bases in the middle. CDR3 length: 15 residues. CDR3 sequence: CASSPSHTSNYGYTF. The CDR3 nucleotides read TGCGCCAGCAGCCCCTCACATACCTCTAACTATGGCTACACCTTC.

J is TRBJ1-5 and V is TRBV4-1; D gene uncertain. Per the germline V gene, CDR1 is MGHRA and CDR2 is YSYEKL. CDR3 size: 15 residues. Trimming stripped 9 bases from V and 6 bases from J, with 21 bases between. This CDR3 is CARGPTGFVAQPQHF. For the CDR3, the DNA is TGCGCCAGAGGGCCCACGGGGTTTGTCGCTCAGCCCCAGCATTTT.

The chain has TRBV5-4 and TRBJ1-3, with TRBD1 matching over 7 bases. The CDR3 is 15 residues long. The V gene's germline CDR1 is SGHNT and CDR2 YYREEE (reference sequence). The ends lost 7 bases at V and 2 bases at J; junction bases unmatched: 9. CDR3 sequence (DNA): TGTGCCAGCCGACGGACAGGAGACCCTGGAAACACCATATATTTT. As protein: CASRRTGDPGNTIYF.